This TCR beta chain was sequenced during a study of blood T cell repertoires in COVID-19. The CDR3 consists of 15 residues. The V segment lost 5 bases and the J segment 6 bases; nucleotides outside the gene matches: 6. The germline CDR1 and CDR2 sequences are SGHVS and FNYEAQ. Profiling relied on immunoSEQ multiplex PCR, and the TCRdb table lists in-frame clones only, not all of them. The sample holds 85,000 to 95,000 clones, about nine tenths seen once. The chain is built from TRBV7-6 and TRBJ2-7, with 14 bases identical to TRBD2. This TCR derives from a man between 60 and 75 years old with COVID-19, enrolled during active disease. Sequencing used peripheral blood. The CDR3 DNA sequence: TGTGCCAGCAGCGCGCAGGGACTAGCGGGAGTCGAGCAGTACTTC. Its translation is CASSAQGLAGVEQYF.